This entry lists 23 T cell receptor beta chains sequenced from one sample in a study. TCRdb recomputed calls from the 5' RACE reads with MiXCR, one row per CDR3 protein. The repertoire holds about 50,000 distinct CDR3 sequences, with more than 25% as singletons. Sequencing was performed on naive CD4+ T cells sorted from blood. Subset defined: naive CD4+ T cells, CD4+CD45RA+CD25-. Every receptor here comes from a female donor with breast cancer.

The chain uses TRBV12-3 or TRBV12-4 and TRBJ2-7; D is tentatively TRBD1 or TRBD2 (5 bases each). Trimming took 1 base from V and 1 from J, leaving 11 bases between them. The CDR3 has 15 residues. This chain's CDR3 is CASSLGGSYSYEQYF. In DNA form, the CDR3 reads TGTGCCAGCAGTTTAGGGGGGAGTTATTCCTACGAGCAGTACTTC.

The genes are TRBV3-2 and TRBJ2-3; the table gives TRBD1 as D, unverified against the DNA. TRBV3-2 is reported as a pseudogene. The CDR3 is 14 residues long. The CDR3 loop reads CASSQDRGSDTQYF. In DNA, the CDR3 is TGTGCCAGCAGCCAAGACAGGGGATCCGATACGCAGTATTTT.

The chain links TRBV18 to TRBJ1-1; a possible D gene is TRBD1 (5 bases). From germline, CDR1 is KGHSH and CDR2 LQKENI. Trimming cost V 2 bases and J 8 bases, with 12 bases left between them. The CDR3 extends over 13 amino acids. CDR3 bases: TGTGCCAGCTCACCAAAAGGGGCGTACGAAGCTTTCTTT. Translating it yields CASSPKGAYEAFF. Supplemented by reference TRBV18 and TRBJ1-1, the full variable domain reads NAGVMQNPRHLVRRRGQEARLRCSPMKGHSHVYWYRQLPEEGLKFMVYLQKENIIDESGMPKERFSAEFPKEGPSILRIQQVVRGDSAAYFCASSPKGAYEAFFGQGTRLTVV.

This clonotype occurred a few times. This rearrangement joins TRBV7-2 to TRBJ1-5, with D tentatively TRBD1 (5 bases). The CDR3 loop spans 16 amino acids. CDR1 and CDR2 from the germline V gene are SGHTA and FQGNSA. The V end was cut by 1 base, the J end by 6 bases, with 16 bases between. The CDR3 sequence is CASSLGGTGRGQPQHF. CDR3 in DNA: TGTGCCAGCAGCTTAGGGGGGACGGGACGGGGTCAGCCCCAGCATTTT.

The rearrangement joins TRBV20-1 to TRBJ2-4; 7 nucleotides match TRBD1. V lost 3 bases to trimming and J lost 5 bases; unmatched junction nucleotides: 4. This CDR3 has 13 residues. Germline CDR1 and CDR2: DFQATT and SNEGSKA (reference sequence). The CDR3 nucleotides are TGCAGTGCTAGTCCCGGGACAGAAAACATTCAGTACTTC. It codes for CSASPGTENIQYF.

The chain combines TRBV6-6 with TRBJ2-5, with TRBD1 matching over 8 bases. There are 14 residues in the CDR3. The J segment lost 4 bases and the V segment lost 6 bases, leaving 7 bases of the junction unmatched. From germline, CDR1 is MNHNY and CDR2 SVGAGI (reference sequence). The CDR3 DNA is TGTGCCAGCAGCAAAGGACAGGGCTTAGAGACCCAGTACTTC. Protein product: CASSKGQGLETQYF.

This rearrangement joins TRBV5-6 to TRBJ1-2; the D is unclear. The germline V gene has CDR1 SGHDT and CDR2 YYEEEE. V was trimmed by 0 bases and J by 6 bases, leaving 12 bases between them. The CDR3 has 14 amino acids. The CDR3 DNA sequence: TGTGCCAGCAGCTTGGCCTACCAGTATGATGGCTACACCTTC. This sequence encodes CASSLAYQYDGYTF.

This clonotype was counted only a few times. The V gene is TRBV29-1, the J gene TRBJ1-4; a possible D gene is TRBD1 (5 bases). V dropped 0 bases and J dropped 8 bases, with 16 bases sitting between them. This CDR3 region has 15 residues. Looked up from germline, CDR1 is SQVTM and CDR2 is ANQGSEA. CDR3 in DNA: TGCAGCGTTGAAGAGGGGCAGCTAGATGGCGAAAAACTGTTTTTT. As protein: CSVEEGQLDGEKLFF.

This sequence joins TRBV30 and TRBJ2-5; unclear D gene. The CDR3 contains 15 residues. The V gene lost 0 bases and the J gene lost 5 bases, with 16 bases spanning the gap. The germline gives CDR1 GTSNPN, CDR2 SVGIG (reference sequence). CDR3 coding DNA: TGTGCCTGGAGTGTCCCTCCCCAATCCAGGGAGACCCAGTACTTC. Protein product: CAWSVPPQSRETQYF.

The chain couples TRBV19 to TRBJ2-2, with 10 bases aligning to TRBD2. Losses at the gene ends were 6 bases for V and 6 bases for J; bases not matched to a gene: 7. The V gene's germline CDR1 is LNHDA and CDR2 SQIVND (reference sequence). This CDR3 region has 15 residues. The CDR3 nucleotides are TGTGCCAGTAGCACCGGGACTAGCGCGCCCGGGGAGCTGTTTTTT. Translating gives CASSTGTSAPGELFF.

Note on this clonotype: Germline is not matched at one junction end, which may reflect a read error. The V call is TRBV7-3, the J call TRBJ1-2; possible D gene TRBD1, 6 bases. Germline V gene sequence: CDR1 SGHTA, CDR2 FQGTGA. This CDR3 spans 13 amino acids. Here the CDR3 reads CASSANRDYGCTF. The CDR3, as DNA: TGTGCCAGCAGCGCTAACAGGGATTATGGCTGCACCTTC.

This clonotype was seen only once. The V and J genes are TRBV6-6 and TRBJ1-3, with D perhaps TRBD1 (5 bases). This CDR3 comprises 16 residues. Germline assignment: CDR1 MNHNY and CDR2 SVGAGI (reference sequence). V was shortened by 5 bases and J by 0 bases, with 14 bases between the two germline ends. The DNA for the CDR3 is TGTGCCAGCAGTATAAGCAGACAGTCCTCTGGAAACACCATATATTTT. Amino acid sequence: CASSISRQSSGNTIYF.

This clonotype appeared a few times. The CDR3 protein is CSVSTSGNTDTQYF. Here the CDR3 DNA reads TGCAGCGTCTCGACTAGCGGGAACACAGATACGCAGTATTTT. The rearrangement links TRBV29-1 to TRBJ2-3, with 11 nucleotides matching TRBD2. Germline V gene data show CDR1 as SQVTM and CDR2 as ANQGSEA. This CDR3 has 14 amino acids. V shed 6 bases and J 2 bases; nucleotides not matched to a gene: 4.

This clonotype was recorded at least ten times. V usage is TRBV12-3 or TRBV12-4 and J usage is TRBJ1-2; the match to TRBD1 covers 9 bases. This CDR3 is built from 13 residues. The V gene end was trimmed by 6 bases and the J gene end by 8 bases; junction bases not matched to a gene: 7. The CDR3 DNA reads TGTGCCAGCAGCCCCGGGACAGGGCGGGGCTACACCTTC. Its protein product is CASSPGTGRGYTF.

In its sample, this clonotype was seen many times. The CDR3 here is CASSFHPTDTQYF. The CDR3 coding sequence is TGCGCCAGCAGCTTCCATCCCACAGATACGCAGTATTTT. The chain carries TRBV5-1 and TRBJ2-3; D not certain. The germline gives CDR1 SGHRS, CDR2 YFSETQ. The germline V and J ends were trimmed by 2 bases and 2 bases, with 6 bases remaining between them. The CDR3 loop spans 13 amino acids.

This clonotype turned up a few times. The V call is TRBV4-3, the J call TRBJ2-4, with D unclear. The CDR3 is made up of 13 amino acids. The germline V gene has CDR1 LGHNA and CDR2 YSLEER. The germline V and J ends were trimmed by 3 bases and 9 bases, with 12 bases remaining between them. CDR3 protein: CASSQDSIGIQYF. DNA of the CDR3: TGCGCCAGCAGCCAGGATTCGATCGGCATTCAGTACTTC.

This rearrangement joins TRBV28 to TRBJ2-5; tentatively, D is TRBD1 or TRBD2 (6 bases each). In germline, CDR1 is MDHEN, CDR2 SYDVKM. Between the trimmed V and J ends, which lost 6 bases and 5 bases, there was a span of 16 bases. CDR3 length equals 14 residues. Here the CDR3 reads CASSTARGLETQYF. In DNA, the CDR3 is TGTGCCAGCAGCACGGCTCGGGGGCTCGAGACCCAGTACTTC.

This clonotype was seen a few times. The gene calls are TRBV6-5 and TRBJ2-3, with no clear D. The CDR3 runs to 13 residues. Looked up from germline, CDR1 is MNHEY and CDR2 is SVGAGI. V was cut by 4 bases and J by 5 bases, with 10 bases left in between. The CDR3 protein is CASSSDTRDTQYF. The CDR3 DNA is TGTGCCAGCAGTTCCGACACCAGAGATACGCAGTATTTT.

This clonotype was seen a handful of times. This rearrangement joins TRBV5-1 to TRBJ1-5, with 7 bases matching TRBD1. J was trimmed by 5 bases and V by 4 bases; bases with no gene match: 6. Looked up from germline, CDR1 is SGHRS and CDR2 is YFSETQ. The CDR3 spans 14 residues. Written as DNA, the CDR3 is TGCGCCAGCAGCCCGACAGGGCGTCATCAGCCCCAGCATTTT. This encodes CASSPTGRHQPQHF.

This sequence joins TRBV5-1 and TRBJ2-7; TRBD1 might be the D (5 bases). Germline CDR1 SGHRS, CDR2 YFSETQ. Deletions cut 0 bases from V and 10 bases from J, with 11 bases between. CDR3 length: 12 amino acids. Written as DNA, the CDR3 is TGCGCCAGCAGCTTGGAAGGGGTCGCCCAGTACTTC. This codes for CASSLEGVAQYF.

This clonotype was seen a handful of times. The chain employs TRBV9 and TRBJ1-3; D is possibly TRBD1 (5 bases). This CDR3 is 16 amino acids long. V was trimmed by 2 bases and J by 0 bases, leaving 12 bases between them. Germline V gives CDR1 SGDLS, CDR2 YYNGEE. The CDR3 protein is CASSVHGDSSGNTIYF. In DNA, the CDR3 is TGTGCCAGCAGCGTTCACGGAGACAGCTCTGGAAACACCATATATTTT.

This clonotype was observed a handful of times. The chain couples TRBV29-1 to TRBJ1-2; possible D gene TRBD1, 5 bases. The CDR3 has 14 residues. V was trimmed by 1 base and J by 4 bases, leaving 13 bases between them. Germline-derived CDR1 and CDR2 are SQVTM and ANQGSEA. Here the CDR3 reads CSVEARDLIYGYTF. The CDR3 DNA is TGCAGCGTTGAAGCCCGGGACCTGATCTATGGCTACACCTTC. Variable domain in full (rest from reference TRBV29-1 and TRBJ1-2): SAVISQKPSRDICQRGTSLTIQCQVDSQVTMMFWYRQQPGQSLTLIATANQGSEATYESGFVIDKFPISRPNLTFSTLTVSNMSPEDSSIYLCSVEARDLIYGYTFGSGTRLTVV.

This clonotype has only a few counts. This chain joins TRBV27 and TRBJ2-7, with D perhaps assigned TRBD1 or TRBD2 (5 bases each). In germline, CDR1 is MNHEY, CDR2 SMNVEV (reference sequence). Trimming removed 6 bases from V and 0 bases from J, with 12 bases in between. This CDR3 comprises 14 residues. DNA for the CDR3: TGTGCCAGCAGCTCCGGGACCAGCTCCTACGAGCAGTACTTC. Amino acid sequence: CASSSGTSSYEQYF.